This T cell receptor beta chain appears in the sequencing data of a study of T cells after yellow fever vaccination. This clonotype was seen many times. Its antigen is not known. Germline values: CDR1 LGHNA, CDR2 YSLEER. There are 14 residues in the CDR3. Between the trimmed V and J ends, which lost 0 bases and 11 bases, there was a span of 16 bases. Regarding the study as a whole: Clonotypes shared by both compartments, CD4 and CD8, made up a small share.

Synthesis of TCR cDNA relied on 5'RACE template switching, which attached a universal primer site and UMIs. TCRdb itself ran the 5' RACE reads through MiXCR, one entry per CDR3 protein. The data hold around 310,000 distinct CDR3 sequences, with under 5% observed a single time. The TCR comes from a man between 18 and 35 years old who received the YFV17D yellow fever vaccine. The rearrangement uses TRBV4-3 and TRBJ1-1; tentatively, D is TRBD1 (6 bases). Specimen: PBMCs, collected 5 days after the yellow fever booster vaccination. The CDR3 here is CASSQDPRGARAFF. The CDR3 nucleotides are TGCGCCAGCAGCCAAGACCCCAGGGGAGCAAGGGCTTTCTTT.